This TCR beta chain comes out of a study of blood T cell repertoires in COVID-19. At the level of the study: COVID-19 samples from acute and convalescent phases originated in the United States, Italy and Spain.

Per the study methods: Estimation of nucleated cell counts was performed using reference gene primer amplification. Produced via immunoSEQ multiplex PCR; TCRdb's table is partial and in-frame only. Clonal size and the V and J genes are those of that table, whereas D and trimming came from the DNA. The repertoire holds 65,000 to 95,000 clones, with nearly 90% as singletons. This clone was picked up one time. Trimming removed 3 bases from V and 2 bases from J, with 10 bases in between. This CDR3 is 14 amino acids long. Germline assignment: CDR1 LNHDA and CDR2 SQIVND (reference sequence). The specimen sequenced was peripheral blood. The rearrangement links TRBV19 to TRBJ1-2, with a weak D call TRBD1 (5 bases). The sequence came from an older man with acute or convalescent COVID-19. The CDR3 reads CASSIVPGNYGYTF. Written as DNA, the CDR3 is TGTGCCAGTAGTATTGTGCCAGGGAACTATGGCTACACCTTC.